Each of the 20 T cell receptor beta chains below was sequenced from the same sample in a study of metastatic and nonmetastatic thyroid tumors. With MiXCR, TCRdb reprocessed the PCR reads. The table records about 27,000 clones, over 12% of them present only once. There were no patients who had received any treatment before thyroid surgery. Sequenced sample: blood. These receptors originate from a male donor with papillary thyroid cancer or a benign thyroid nodule (not recorded which). Some clones in this sample may be carry-over from other donors' samples.

This clone was observed at least ten times. The chain uses TRBV29-1 and TRBJ1-1; D is unclear. The ends were cut back, 1 base at V and 4 bases at J, with 10 bases in the middle. The CDR3 runs to 13 residues. Germline V gives CDR1 SQVTM, CDR2 ANQGSEA. CDR3 sequence reads: CSVEAATATEAFF. The CDR3 DNA reads TGCAGCGTTGAAGCGGCGACGGCCACTGAAGCTTTCTTT.

This clone was picked up many times. V gene TRBV6-4 combines with J gene TRBJ1-2; no definite D call. This CDR3 contains 12 residues. Germline loops: CDR1 MRHNA, CDR2 SNTAGT. The V gene lost 9 bases and the J gene lost 8 bases, with 16 bases spanning the gap. The CDR3 DNA follows: TGTGCCAGAATACCAGACTGTAGGGGCTACACCTTC. It encodes CARIPDCRGYTF.

This clone was seen ten or more times. This rearrangement joins TRBV7-2 to TRBJ2-2, with D unresolved. The length of the CDR3 is 14 residues. Germline lookup yields CDR1 SGHTA and CDR2 FQGNSA. Trimming stripped 5 bases from V and 4 bases from J, with 11 bases between. CDR3 amino acids: CASSPAGFTGELFF. The CDR3 bases are TGTGCCAGCAGCCCAGCAGGCTTCACCGGGGAGCTGTTTTTT.

This clone has at least ten counts. The chain joins TRBV7-2 to TRBJ2-3; tentative D call: TRBD2 (5 bases). Deletions cut 5 bases from V and 7 bases from J, with 22 bases between. The germline V gene has CDR1 SGHTA and CDR2 FQGNSA. There are 16 residues in the CDR3. CDR3 protein: CASSPLAGLDRNTQYF. CDR3 coding DNA: TGTGCCAGCAGCCCCCTGGCGGGTCTGGATAGGAATACGCAGTATTTT.

The rearrangement uses TRBV20-1 and TRBJ2-7; TRBD1 matches at 8 bases. The germline V gene encodes CDR1 DFQATT and CDR2 SNEGSKA (reference sequence). The CDR3 contains 14 residues. CDR3 in DNA: TGCACTGCAATGACAGGGGTCACCACCTACGAGCAGTACTTC. It translates to CTAMTGVTTYEQYF.

In this sample, this clone turned up many times. The chain uses TRBV11-2 and TRBJ2-3; no firm D call. The length of the CDR3 is 16 residues. Germline-derived CDR1 and CDR2 are SGHAT and FQNNGV. The germline V and J ends were trimmed by 0 bases and 5 bases, with 15 bases remaining between them. The CDR3 bases are TGTGCCAGCAGCTTAGAGAGGTTTCTCTACGGAGATACGCAGTATTTT. This sequence encodes CASSLERFLYGDTQYF.

This clone was detected many times. A much larger clone differs from this one at a single base, so this may be a read error. The chain recombines TRBV3-1 with TRBJ2-1; 12 positions match TRBD2. The CDR3 totals 16 residues. Germline V gene sequence: CDR1 LGHDT, CDR2 YNNKEL (reference sequence). CDR3: CAGSPGTSGSVDEQFF. In DNA form, the CDR3 reads TGTGCCGGCAGCCCAGGGACTAGCGGGTCTGTTGATGAGCAGTTCTTC.

The sample holds one count of this clone. This chain joins TRBV19 and TRBJ2-7; 12 nucleotides agree with TRBD2. With V trimmed by 3 bases and J by 5 bases, 11 bases remained unmatched. The CDR3 is made up of 17 amino acids. Germline V CDR1 and CDR2: LNHDA, SQIVND (reference sequence). CDR3 loop: CASSIRLAGGPSHEQYF. The CDR3 nucleotides read TGTGCCAGTAGTATTCGCCTAGCGGGAGGGCCGTCCCACGAGCAGTACTTC.

This clone was observed many times. The chain carries TRBV11-1 and TRBJ2-5, with 11 positions matching TRBD2. Germline CDR1 is SGHAT and CDR2 is FQDESV (reference sequence). This CDR3 has 15 amino acids. Trimming at V came to 5 bases and at J to 4 bases, leaving 6 bases not matched to a gene. The CDR3 nucleotides read TGTGCCAGCAGCCCGATGACTAGCGGGATAGAGACCCAGTACTTC. Encoded protein: CASSPMTSGIETQYF.

This rearrangement joins TRBV5-6 to TRBJ2-7; TRBD2 aligns across 7 bases. The CDR3 contains 15 residues. V shed 3 bases, J shed 0 bases, and the junction held 6 bases outside the gene matches. From germline, CDR1 is SGHDT and CDR2 YYEEEE. The CDR3 DNA sequence: TGTGCCAGCAGCTGGCGGGAGAGGGGCTCCTACGAGCAGTACTTC. Protein product: CASSWRERGSYEQYF.

Many counts were recorded for this clone. J is TRBJ2-1 and V is TRBV7-6; no clear D. The CDR3 covers 13 residues. CDR1 and CDR2 (germline): SGHVS, FNYEAQ. V lost 4 bases, J lost 7 bases, and 11 bases lay in between. The CDR3 DNA reads as TGTGCCAGCAGCTCATTCGGGTCGAATGAGCAGTTCTTC. Residues: CASSSFGSNEQFF.

This clone was detected many times. The V and J genes are TRBV7-9 and TRBJ1-2; D is possibly TRBD1 (5 bases). V was cut by 3 bases and J by 0 bases, with 11 bases left in between. Germline CDR1 reads SEHNR; CDR2 reads FQNEAQ (reference sequence). This CDR3 has 15 amino acids. Written as DNA, the CDR3 is TGTGCCAGCAGCTTCGGAGACAGCGCTAACTATGGCTACACCTTC. Translation gives CASSFGDSANYGYTF.

This clone was detected only a few times. A much larger clone lies one base from this, so it may be a read error. The V and J genes are TRBV27 and TRBJ1-4, with unresolved D. The germline CDR1 and CDR2 sequences are MNHEY and SMNVEV (reference sequence). This CDR3 is built from 13 residues. CDR3 region: CACSGTWSEKLFF. The DNA of the CDR3 is TGTGCCTGCAGTGGTACCTGGAGTGAAAAACTGTTTTTT.

This clone was seen repeatedly, ten times or more. The V call is TRBV6-1, the J call TRBJ2-7; perhaps D is TRBD1 or TRBD2 (5 bases each). Germline loops: CDR1 MNHNS, CDR2 SASEGT. The V and J ends lost 7 bases and 2 bases respectively, with 21 bases between them. The CDR3 spans 16 residues. The chain's CDR3 is CASKFSFGTAPYEQYF. The CDR3 bases are TGTGCCAGCAAGTTCTCCTTCGGGACGGCCCCCTACGAGCAGTACTTC.

By frequency in the sample, this clone is medium-sized (0.01 to 0.1%). The chain joins TRBV11-3 to TRBJ2-7; D is ambiguous. The V end lost 1 base, the J end lost 5 bases, and 15 bases lay between the germline ends. The CDR3 is 15 amino acids. Germline CDR1 SGHNT, CDR2 YENEEA. The CDR3 DNA follows: TGTGCCAGCAGCTTAGCCAGTGCCCCCATGAACGAGCAGTACTTC. Its protein product is CASSLASAPMNEQYF.

This clone was seen repeatedly, ten times or more. A much larger clone lies one base from this, so it may be a read error. The J gene is TRBJ2-3, the V gene TRBV11-1; 10 bases fit TRBD2. Looked up from germline, CDR1 is SGHAT and CDR2 is FQDESV (reference sequence). The CDR3 is made up of 17 amino acids. V shed 3 bases and J 7 bases; nucleotides not matched to a gene: 13. The CDR3 region has the DNA TGTGCCAGCAGCTTTAGCAGCGGGGGGGCCTATGTGTATACGCAGTATTTT. It specifies CASSFSSGGAYVYTQYF. Based on the CDR3 plus reference TRBV11-1 and TRBJ2-3, the full variable domain is EAEVAQSPRYKITEKSQAVAFWCDPISGHATLYWYRQILGQGPELLVQFQDESVVDDSQLPKDRFSAERLKGVDSTLKIQPAELGDSAMYLCASSFSSGGAYVYTQYFGPGTRLTVL.

In this sample, this clone turned up many times. This clone may be a read error of a much larger clone one base away. The chain uses TRBV28 and TRBJ2-1; D not certain. V was clipped by 5 bases and J by 5 bases, with 16 bases between them. Germline V lookup: CDR1 MDHEN, CDR2 SYDVKM. This CDR3 has 15 amino acids. CDR3 amino acids: CASSLIEWNNNEQFF. CDR3 nucleotides: TGTGCCAGCAGTCTAATCGAGTGGAACAACAATGAGCAGTTCTTC.

This clone was detected ten times or more. J is TRBJ2-7 and V is TRBV9; D gene uncertain. The V gene lost 0 bases and the J gene lost 6 bases, with 7 bases spanning the gap. The V gene's germline CDR1 is SGDLS and CDR2 YYNGEE. This CDR3 region has 12 residues. CDR3 region: CASSVEPGEQYF. The CDR3 DNA sequence: TGTGCCAGCAGCGTAGAGCCTGGCGAGCAGTACTTC.

This clone was counted between two and nine times. The J gene is TRBJ1-6, the V gene TRBV28; a possible D gene is TRBD1 (6 bases). CDR1 and CDR2 (germline): MDHEN, SYDVKM. This CDR3 contains 16 residues. Between the trimmed V and J ends, which lost 2 bases and 7 bases, there was a span of 15 bases. The CDR3 here is CASSLPGLGANSPLHF. The CDR3 nucleotides read TGTGCCAGCAGTTTACCAGGACTGGGGGCAAATTCACCCCTCCACTTT.

The chain uses TRBV7-2 and TRBJ1-2, with 8 bases lining up with TRBD1. Germline CDR1 SGHTA, CDR2 FQGNSA. After removal of 5 bases from V and 4 bases from J, the junction contained 6 bases not matched to a gene. This CDR3 has 14 amino acids. The CDR3 nucleotides read TGTGCCAGCAGCGTAGGACAGGGCACCTATGGCTACACCTTC. Translating it yields CASSVGQGTYGYTF.